Reported below is one TCR beta chain. The data were produced by immunoSEQ multiplex PCR, yet TCRdb's version contains in-frame clones alone and is incomplete. Of roughly 220,000 clones detected, 90% appear once; the ten largest clones hold about 16%. This record comes from a study of blood T cell repertoires in COVID-19. Study in general: Both acute and convalescent COVID-19 samples were obtained from the United States, Italy and Spain.

Adults between about 18 and 89 years of age took part from under 30 US areas. Categorization into cohorts depended on clinical history that participants reported. Between the trimmed V and J ends, which lost 2 bases and 6 bases, there was a span of 13 bases. Germline V gives CDR1 MGHRA, CDR2 YSYEKL. CDR3 length: 14 amino acids. Sample: PBMCs or T cells enriched from blood (not recorded which). The chain carries TRBV4-1 and TRBJ1-2, with D uncertain. This TCR was recovered from a man in his thirties or forties who had been exposed to COVID-19. The CDR3 nucleotides read TGCGCCAGCAGCCAATCAGGTCCTCGCGATGGCTACACCTTC. Translation gives CASSQSGPRDGYTF.